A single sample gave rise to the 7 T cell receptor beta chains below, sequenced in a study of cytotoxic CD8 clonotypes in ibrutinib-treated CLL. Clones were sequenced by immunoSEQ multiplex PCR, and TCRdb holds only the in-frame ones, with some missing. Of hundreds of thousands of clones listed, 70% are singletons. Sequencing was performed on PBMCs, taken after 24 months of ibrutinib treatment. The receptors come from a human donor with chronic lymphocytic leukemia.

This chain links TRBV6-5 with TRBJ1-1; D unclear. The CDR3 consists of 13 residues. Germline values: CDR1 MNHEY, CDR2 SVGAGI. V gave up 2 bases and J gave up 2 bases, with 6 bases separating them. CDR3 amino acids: CASSYRSNTEAFF. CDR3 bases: TGTGCCAGCAGTTACCGGTCAAACACTGAAGCTTTCTTT.

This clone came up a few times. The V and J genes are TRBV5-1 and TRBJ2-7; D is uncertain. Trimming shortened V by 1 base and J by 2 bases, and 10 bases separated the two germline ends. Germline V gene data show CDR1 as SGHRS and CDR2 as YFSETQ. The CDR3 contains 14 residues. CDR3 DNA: TGCGCCAGCAGCTTGTCGACGGGTACCTACGAGCAGTACTTC. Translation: CASSLSTGTYEQYF.

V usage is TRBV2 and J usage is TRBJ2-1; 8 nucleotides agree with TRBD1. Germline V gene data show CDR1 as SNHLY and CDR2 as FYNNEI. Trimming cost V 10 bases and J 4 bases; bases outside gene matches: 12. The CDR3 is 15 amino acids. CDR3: CATPGGPHSYNEQFF. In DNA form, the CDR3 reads TGTGCCACCCCAGGGGGCCCCCACTCTTACAATGAGCAGTTCTTC.

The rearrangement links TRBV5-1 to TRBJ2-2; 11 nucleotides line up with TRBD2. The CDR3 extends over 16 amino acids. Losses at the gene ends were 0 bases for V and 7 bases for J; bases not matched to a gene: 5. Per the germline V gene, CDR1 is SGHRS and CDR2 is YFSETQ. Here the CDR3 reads CASSLDSGRAGGELFF. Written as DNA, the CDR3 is TGCGCCAGCAGCTTGGATAGCGGGAGGGCCGGCGGGGAGCTGTTTTTT.

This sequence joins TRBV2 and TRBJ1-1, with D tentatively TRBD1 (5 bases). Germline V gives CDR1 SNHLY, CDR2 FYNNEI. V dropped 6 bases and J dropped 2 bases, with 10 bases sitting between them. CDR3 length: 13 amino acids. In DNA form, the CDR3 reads TGTGCCAGCAGCCGGACAAGTAACACTGAAGCTTTCTTT. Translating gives CASSRTSNTEAFF.

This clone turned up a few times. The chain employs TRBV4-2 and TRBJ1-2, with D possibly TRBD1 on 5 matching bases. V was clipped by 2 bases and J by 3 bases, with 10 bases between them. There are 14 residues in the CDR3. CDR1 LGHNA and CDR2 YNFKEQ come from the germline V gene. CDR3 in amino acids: CASSQSGDHYGYTF. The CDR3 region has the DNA TGTGCCAGCAGCCAATCGGGGGACCACTATGGCTACACCTTC.

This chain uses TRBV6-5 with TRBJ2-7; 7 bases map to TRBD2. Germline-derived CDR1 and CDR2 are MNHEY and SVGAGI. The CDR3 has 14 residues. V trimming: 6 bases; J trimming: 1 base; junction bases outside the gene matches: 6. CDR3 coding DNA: TGTGCCAGCAGGAGAGGTAGCGGGTCCTACGAGCAGTACTTC. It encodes CASRRGSGSYEQYF.